This TCR beta chain was sequenced for a study of cytomegalovirus exposure and HLA in healthy donors. Study as a whole: Roughly 80% of 350 to 400 genotyped donors fell in the Caucasian-associated ancestry cluster.

CDR1 is MNHEY and CDR2 is SVGAGI in the germline V gene. This CDR3 contains 14 residues. Trimming removed 6 bases from V and 2 bases from J; junction bases left unmatched: 7. Study-wide results and caveats: Three chains tied to CMV proved CMV antigen-specific in vitro. Most of the TCR beta V segments (in an earlier analysis) were productive either about 87% or about 30% of the time.

Vbeta (60) and Jbeta (13) primers were used in the PCR. Authors' analysis steps: Approximately 87 million unique TCR beta chains, roughly 12 million shared, were counted in a later analysis. Measured with immunoSEQ multiplex PCR; TCRdb has only the in-frame clones, and not every one. The V and J calls and clone size come from that table; D and trimming were worked out from the DNA. The sample has approximately 140,000 clones, 70% to 85% seen once. On this clone: Its target is not known.

The specimen sequenced was PBMCs. This TCR was sampled from a woman aged 40 to 50 in good health and CMV-seronegative. The chain links TRBV6-5 to TRBJ2-7; 7 nucleotides match TRBD1. The CDR3, as DNA: TGTGCCAGCAGGACCGGGACAGACACCTACGAGCAGTACTTC. This encodes CASRTGTDTYEQYF.